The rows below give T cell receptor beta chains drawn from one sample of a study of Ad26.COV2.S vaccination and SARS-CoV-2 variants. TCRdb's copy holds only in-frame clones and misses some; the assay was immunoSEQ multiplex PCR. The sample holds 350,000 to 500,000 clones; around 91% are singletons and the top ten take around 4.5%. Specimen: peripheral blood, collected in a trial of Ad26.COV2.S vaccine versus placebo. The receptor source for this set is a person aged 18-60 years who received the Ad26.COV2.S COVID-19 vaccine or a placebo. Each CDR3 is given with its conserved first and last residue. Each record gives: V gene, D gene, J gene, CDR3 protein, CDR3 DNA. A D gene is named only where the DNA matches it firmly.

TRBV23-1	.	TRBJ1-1	CASSQSRGGDTEAFF	TGCGCCAGCAGTCAATCCAGGGGTGGGGACACTGAAGCTTTCTTT
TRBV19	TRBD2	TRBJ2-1	CASARGDGDEQFF	TGTGCCAGCGCGCGGGGGGACGGCGATGAGCAGTTCTTC
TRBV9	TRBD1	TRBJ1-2	CASKGATNYGYTF	TGTGCCAGCAAGGGGGCGACTAACTATGGCTACACCTTC
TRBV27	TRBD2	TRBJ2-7	CASRGQSGRLYYEQYF	TGTGCCAGCAGGGGCCAAAGCGGGAGGCTCTACTACGAGCAGTACTTC
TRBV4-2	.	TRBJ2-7	CASSQPVGYEQYF	TGTGCCAGCAGCCAACCTGTGGGTTACGAGCAGTACTTC
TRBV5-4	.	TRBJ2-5	CASSLAPGVETQYF	TGTGCCAGCAGCTTGGCCCCAGGGGTGGAGACCCAGTACTTC
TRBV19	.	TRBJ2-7	CASRHRGTPGAEQYF	TGTGCCAGTAGGCACCGAGGGACTCCTGGGGCAGAGCAGTACTTC
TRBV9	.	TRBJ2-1	CASSDLPPRNEQFF	TGTGCCAGCAGCGATTTGCCGCCACGCAATGAGCAGTTCTTC
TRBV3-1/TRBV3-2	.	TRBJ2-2	CASSQDPGLNTGELFF	TGTGCCAGCAGCCAAGATCCGGGACTGAACACCGGGGAGCTGTTTTTT
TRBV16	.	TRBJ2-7	CASSPPRGQTYEQYF	TGTGCCAGCAGCCCCCCCCGGGGCCAGACCTACGAGCAGTACTTC
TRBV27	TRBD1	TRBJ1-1	CASSPSMTGMNTEAFF	TGTGCCAGCAGTCCCTCTATGACAGGGATGAACACTGAAGCTTTCTTT
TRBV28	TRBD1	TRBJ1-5	CASSGQGGSNQPQHF	TGTGCCAGCAGTGGACAGGGAGGCAGCAATCAGCCCCAGCATTTT
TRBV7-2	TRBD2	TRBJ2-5	CASTDSGRAEETQYF	TGTGCCAGCACCGATAGCGGGAGGGCCGAAGAGACCCAGTACTTC
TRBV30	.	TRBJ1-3	CAWSSEGLSGNTIYF	TGTGCCTGGAGTTCTGAAGGGCTCTCTGGAAACACCATATATTTT
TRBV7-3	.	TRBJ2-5	CASSLWERPQETQYF	TGTGCCAGCAGCTTATGGGAGCGGCCCCAAGAGACCCAGTACTTC